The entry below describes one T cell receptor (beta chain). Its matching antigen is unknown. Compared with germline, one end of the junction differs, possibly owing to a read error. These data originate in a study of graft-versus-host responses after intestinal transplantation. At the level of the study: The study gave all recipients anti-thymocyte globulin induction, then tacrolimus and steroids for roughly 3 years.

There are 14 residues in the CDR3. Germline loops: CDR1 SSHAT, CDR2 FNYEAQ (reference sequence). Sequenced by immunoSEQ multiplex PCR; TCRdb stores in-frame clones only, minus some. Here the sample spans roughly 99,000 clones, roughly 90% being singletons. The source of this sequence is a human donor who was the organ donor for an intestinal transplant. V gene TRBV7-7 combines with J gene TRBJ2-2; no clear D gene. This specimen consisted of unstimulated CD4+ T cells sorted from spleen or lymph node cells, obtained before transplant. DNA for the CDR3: TGTGCTAGCAGCTTAGATCAGCTCACCGGGGAGCTGTTTTTT. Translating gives CASSLDQLTGELFF. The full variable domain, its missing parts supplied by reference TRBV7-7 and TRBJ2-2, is GAGVSQSPRYKVTKRGQDVTLRCDPISSHATLYWYQQALGQGPEFLTYFNYEAQPDKSGLPSDRFSAERPEGSISTLTIQRTEQRDSAMYRCASSLDQLTGELFFGEGSRLTVL.